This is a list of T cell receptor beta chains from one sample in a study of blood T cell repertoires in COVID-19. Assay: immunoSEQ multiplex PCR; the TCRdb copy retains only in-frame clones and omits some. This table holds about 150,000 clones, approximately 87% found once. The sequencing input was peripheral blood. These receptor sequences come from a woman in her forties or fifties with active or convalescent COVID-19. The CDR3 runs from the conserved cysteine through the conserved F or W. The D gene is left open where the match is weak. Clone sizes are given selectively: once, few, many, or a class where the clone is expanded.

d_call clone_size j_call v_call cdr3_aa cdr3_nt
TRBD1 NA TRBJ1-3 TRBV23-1 CASSQSQTGLGNTIYF TGCGCCAGCAGTCAATCGCAGACAGGGTTAGGAAACACCATATATTTT
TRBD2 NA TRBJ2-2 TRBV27 CASSLSRLAGDTGELFF TGTGCCAGCAGTTTAAGTCGACTAGCGGGAGATACCGGGGAGCTGTTTTTT
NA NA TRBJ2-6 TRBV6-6 CASFAGANVLTF TGTGCCAGTTTCGCTGGGGCCAACGTCCTGACTTTC
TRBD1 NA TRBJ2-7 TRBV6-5 CVSRYGQGYEQYF TGTGTCAGCCGCTACGGACAGGGCTACGAGCAGTACTTC
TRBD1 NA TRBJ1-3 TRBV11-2 CASSFETLRQGRNTIYF TGTGCCAGCAGCTTCGAGACACTAAGACAGGGTCGAAACACCATATATTTT
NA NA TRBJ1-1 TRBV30 CAWSVRGPTAGLTEAFF TGTGCCTGGAGTGTACGGGGTCCCACAGCCGGGCTCACTGAAGCTTTCTTT
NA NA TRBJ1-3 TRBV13 CASSLAGASGNTIYF TGTGCCAGCAGCTTAGCAGGGGCCTCTGGAAACACCATATATTTT
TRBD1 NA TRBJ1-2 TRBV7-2 CASSSPRQGMGGYTF TGTGCCAGCAGCTCGCCCCGACAGGGGATGGGAGGCTACACCTTC
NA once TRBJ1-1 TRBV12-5 CASGLQEGTEAFF TGTGCTAGTGGTTTACAGGAGGGCACTGAAGCTTTCTTT
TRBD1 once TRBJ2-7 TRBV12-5 CASGFDGTGAYEQYF TGTGCTAGTGGTTTTGATGGGACAGGGGCCTACGAGCAGTACTTC
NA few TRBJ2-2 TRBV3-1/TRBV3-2 CASSQDQIPRRGAGELFF TGTGCCAGCAGCCAAGACCAAATCCCGAGACGGGGTGCCGGGGAGCTGTTTTTT
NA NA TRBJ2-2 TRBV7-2 CASTPGRVNTGELFF TGTGCCAGCACCCCCGGCAGGGTAAATACCGGGGAGCTGTTTTTT
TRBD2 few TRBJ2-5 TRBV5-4 CASSPGLSQETQYF TGTGCCAGCAGCCCGGGACTATCCCAAGAGACCCAGTACTTC
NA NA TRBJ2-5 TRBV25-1 CASSSSASLQETQYF TGTGCCAGCAGTTCTTCCGCGAGCTTACAAGAGACCCAGTACTTC
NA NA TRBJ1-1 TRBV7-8 CASSPTDSWDTEAFF TGTGCCAGCAGCCCTACCGACAGCTGGGACACTGAAGCTTTCTTT
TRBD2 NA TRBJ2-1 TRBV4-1 CASSRLPSGTSEFNEQFF TGCGCCAGCAGCCGCCTCCCATCCGGGACTAGCGAATTCAATGAGCAGTTCTTC
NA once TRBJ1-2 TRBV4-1 CASSQNLFNYGYTF TGCGCCAGCAGCCAAAATCTCTTTAACTATGGCTACACCTTC
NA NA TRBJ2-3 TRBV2 CASSVRLGGTDTQYF TGTGCCAGCAGTGTGAGGCTCGGCGGCACAGATACGCAGTATTTT
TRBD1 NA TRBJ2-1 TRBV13 CASSSAHRGAYNEQFF TGTGCCAGCAGCTCGGCCCACAGGGGGGCCTACAATGAGCAGTTCTTC
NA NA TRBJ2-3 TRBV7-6 CASSWTEASTDTQYF TGTGCCAGCAGCTGGACAGAGGCTAGCACAGATACGCAGTATTTT
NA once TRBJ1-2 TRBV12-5 CASGLAQGGYTF TGTGCTAGTGGTTTGGCACAGGGTGGCTACACCTTC
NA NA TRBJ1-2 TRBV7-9 CASSQRGSNYGYTF TGTGCCAGCAGCCAACGGGGATCTAACTATGGCTACACCTTC
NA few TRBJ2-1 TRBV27 CASSLDIHNEQFF TGTGCCAGCAGCCTGGACATTCACAATGAGCAGTTCTTC
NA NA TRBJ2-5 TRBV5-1 CASSLGHGNQETQYF TGCGCCAGCAGCTTGGGTCACGGTAACCAAGAGACCCAGTACTTC
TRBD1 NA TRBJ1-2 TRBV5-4 CASSSLPRQGVDYGYTF TGTGCCAGCAGCTCCCTACCTAGACAGGGGGTTGACTATGGCTACACCTTC